The source of this TCR beta chain is a study of blood T cells in healthy people across ages. CDR1 is SEHNR, CDR2 FQNEAQ, per germline (reference sequence). CDR3 length: 16 amino acids. With V trimmed by 1 base and J by 2 bases, 6 bases remained unmatched. Study-level points and caveats: Diversity of TCR beta correlated strongly with naive T cell percentage. Estimates of total diversity, which came from one million sequenced T cells, were considered to be underestimates.

Primers used in a second PCR of roughly 6 to 12 cycles were a sample-barcoded 5' primer and a J-beta primer mix. TCRdb re-analysed the 5' RACE reads in MiXCR, keeping a single row per CDR3 protein. The sample shows more than 900,000 distinct CDR3 sequences, approximately 26% of them seen only once. This clonotype was seen more than once but under ten times. Antigen specificity is unknown. This sample also belongs to another study, concerning T cells of mothers and their children.

Input material: blood. This clonotype was obtained from a girl under 10 years old in good health. This chain uses TRBV7-9 with TRBJ2-3, with 7 bases identical to TRBD2. CDR3: CASSLEGLADTDTQYF. As DNA, the CDR3 is TGTGCCAGCAGCTTAGAGGGGCTAGCGGACACAGATACGCAGTATTTT.